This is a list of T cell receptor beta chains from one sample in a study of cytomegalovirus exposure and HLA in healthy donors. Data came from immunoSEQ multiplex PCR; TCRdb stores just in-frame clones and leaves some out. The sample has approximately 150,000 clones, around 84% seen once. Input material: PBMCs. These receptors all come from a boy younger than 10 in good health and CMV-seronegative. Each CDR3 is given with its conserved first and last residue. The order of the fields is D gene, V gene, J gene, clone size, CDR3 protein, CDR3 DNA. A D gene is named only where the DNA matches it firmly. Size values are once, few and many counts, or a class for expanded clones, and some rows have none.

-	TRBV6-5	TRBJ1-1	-	CASSYWDWPNTEAFF	TGTGCCAGCAGTTACTGGGACTGGCCCAACACTGAAGCTTTCTTT
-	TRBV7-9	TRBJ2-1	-	CASTWVGGYNEQFF	TGTGCCAGCACGTGGGTGGGAGGTTACAATGAGCAGTTCTTC
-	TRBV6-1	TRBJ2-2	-	CASSLGQYTGELFF	TGTGCCAGCAGCCTAGGACAGTACACCGGGGAGCTGTTTTTT
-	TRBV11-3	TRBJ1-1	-	CASSRALWDTDTEAFF	TGTGCCAGCAGCAGGGCGCTTTGGGACACAGACACTGAAGCTTTCTTT
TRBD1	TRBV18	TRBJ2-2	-	CASSPMRTGATGELFF	TGTGCCAGCTCCCCAATGCGGACAGGGGCTACCGGGGAGCTGTTTTTT
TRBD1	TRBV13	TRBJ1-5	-	CASSSGTVGYSNQPQHF	TGTGCCAGCAGCTCCGGGACAGTGGGATATAGCAATCAGCCCCAGCATTTT
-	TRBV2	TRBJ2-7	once	CASSPGQPGDEQYF	TGTGCCAGCAGCCCAGGACAGCCCGGGGACGAGCAGTACTTC
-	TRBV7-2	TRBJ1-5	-	CASSQGSHQPQHF	TGTGCCAGCAGCCAGGGGTCTCATCAGCCCCAGCATTTT
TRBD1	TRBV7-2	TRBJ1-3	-	CASSPGQGLLSGNTIYF	TGTGCCAGCAGCCCAGGACAGGGACTCCTCTCTGGAAACACCATATATTTT
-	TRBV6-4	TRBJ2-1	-	CASSDSFTRQWPYNEQFF	TGTGCCAGCAGTGACTCCTTTACTAGGCAGTGGCCCTACAATGAGCAGTTCTTC
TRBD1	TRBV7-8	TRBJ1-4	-	CASRQGVGEKLFF	TGTGCCAGCAGACAGGGGGTGGGTGAAAAACTGTTTTTT
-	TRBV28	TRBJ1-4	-	CASSLSGGEKLFF	TGTGCCAGCAGCCTGTCAGGAGGAGAAAAACTGTTTTTT
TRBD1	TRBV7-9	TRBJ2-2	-	CSSSRDRLNTGELFF	TGTTCCAGCAGCCGGGACAGACTAAACACCGGGGAGCTGTTTTTT
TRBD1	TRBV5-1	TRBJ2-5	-	CASSLGTGRSQETQYF	TGCGCCAGCAGCCTCGGGACAGGGCGGAGCCAAGAGACCCAGTACTTC